This T cell receptor beta chain was observed in a study of blood T cells in healthy people across ages (dated by TCRdb to between 2015 and 2016). About the investigation overall: In model experiments, roughly one uniquely barcoded TCR beta cDNA molecule per two T cells was captured by template switching. To track age-related changes in TCR beta repertoire diversity, the study relied on deep sequencing normalized with unique cDNA molecular identifiers. Donors were grouped into four age groups: young (average approximately 16 years), middle-aged (about 40), aged (around 66) and long-lived (about 82). The study analyzed two additional independent replicas of 1 million unique cDNA reads from the same blood draw for two donors, one aged 18 to 29 and one aged 80 or older. Overall study results and their limits: Observed TCR beta diversity per million T cells fell roughly linearly with age, and a significant reduction was already apparent by age around 40. Total diversity estimates from one million sequenced T cells were considered lower bounds and underestimates. Bulk unsorted PBMC profiling prevented conclusive comparison of naive and antigen-experienced compartments. Because the CMV infection status of the donors was unknown, age-related changes in expanded clonotypes may potentially have been confounded. The percentage of naive T cells measured by flow cytometry correlated strongly with observed TCR beta diversity. Compared with the aged group, the long-lived group had more naive CD4+ T cells, fewer expanded clones and increased TCR diversity, suggesting age selection.

Donors were approximately 42 systemically healthy Caucasian individuals from Russia aged roughly 6 to 90 years. Roughly 9 milliliters of peripheral blood were drawn from each donor into EDTA-treated Vacutainer tubes. Ficoll-Paque density-gradient centrifugation was used to isolate PBMCs, with at least 6 million obtained per sample. Total RNA, at least 6 micrograms per sample, was extracted from PBMCs with Trizol reagent. For every donor, an aliquot of PBMCs went through flow cytometry to measure the percentages of naive CD45RAhigh/CD27high T cells. The library was generated by 5' RACE. The reads were generated on an Illumina HiSeq 2500. A second PCR of roughly 7 to 11 cycles was run with a J-beta primer mix and a sample-barcoded 5' primer. Each TCR beta cDNA molecule received a unique molecular identifier from a template-switch 5' adaptor carrying 12 random nucleotides. At least 3 million CDR3-containing paired-end reads were obtained from each sample. First-strand cDNA was synthesized from all RNA with the Mint cDNA synthesis kit, primed by a TRBC-specific oligonucleotide. After uracil-DNA glycosylase treatment, a first 18-cycle PCR used universal primers M1SS and BC2_uni_R on all cDNA. The published analysis was carried out like this. Normalization of each sample was performed by random selection of 1 million high-quality reads, each carrying a distinct molecular identifier. Instead of being binned into consensus sequences, reads with shared molecular identifiers were discarded. MiTCR, with a Q25 quality threshold and the strictest error-elimination algorithm, was used for CDR3 identification, clonotype clustering and error correction. A nonparametric unseen species model with Euler transformation was used to estimate lower-bound total TCR beta diversity. The public reads were run again by TCRdb, first through fastp at Q25 and then through MiXCR, and only productive beta chains were kept. All rows with the same CDR3 protein become a single entry with the most common DNA and genes. What appears here as the V and J calls and clone size reflects TCRdb's work, not the paper's. The sample yields over 700,000 distinct CDR3 sequences; 20% to 25% were counted once. The ten most abundant clones make up 9% to 9.5% of the sample.

This clonotype turned up a few times. The antigen it binds to is not known. No clone much larger than this one lies a single base away; base qualities are absent. The same sample was also used in a study of T cells of mothers and their children. The second study also describes: The donors were nine systemically healthy Caucasian individuals, made up of three mothers and their six children. cDNA synthesis used all of the extracted RNA, with approximately 1.6 ug of RNA in each 15 ul reaction. In the second PCR, sample barcodes and 2-4 random nucleotides were introduced via the M1S primer. Over 8 million TCR beta CDR3 reads were obtained for each mother, and some 3 million reads were obtained for each child. Thymic selection similarly shapes TCR recombination output in related and unrelated pairs, with minor effect from inherited differences. Normalized repertoire overlap in related mother-child pairs was always slightly higher than in unrelated mother-child pairs, but the difference was never significant. No persistent microchimeric T cell clones were detected, at a sensitivity of roughly 93 clones per million clonotypes. To look for features that set related mother-child pairs apart from unrelated individuals, the researchers ran deep NGS to compare the TCR beta repertoires of mothers and children. The mean age was approximately 41 +/- 4 years for the mothers and 11 +/- 4 years for the children. After adapters were ligated using NEBNext reagents, the libraries underwent 100+100 nt paired-end sequencing on an Illumina HiSeq 2000. To prevent cross-contamination, the mother and child libraries were prepared one month apart and sequenced in separate runs. For each donor, between roughly 500,000 and 2,300,000 distinct TCR beta clonotypes were identified. Naive TCR beta clonotypes were estimated from low-frequency clonotypes matched to each donor's FACS-determined naive share, without sorting.

Material: blood. This receptor was obtained from a boy under 18 in good health.

CDR3 sequence: CASSVAGAGDGYTF. The bases are TGTGCCAGCAGTGTGGCAGGGGCGGGGGATGGCTACACCTTC. The chain employs TRBV2 and TRBJ1-2; a weak D assignment points to TRBD1 (6 bases agree). V is pared back by 4 bases and J by 6 bases, with 15 bases lying between the germline termini. The CDR3 holds 14 amino acids from the cysteine to the phenylalanine. The only DNA kept is the CDR3, 42 bases in frame from the first base. As encoded in the germline V gene, CDR1 is SNHLY while CDR2 is FYNNEI. Extended through the reference TRBV2 and TRBJ1-2 proteins, this CDR3 yields the full variable domain: EPEVTQTPSHQVTQMGQEVILRCVPISNHLYFYWYRQILGQKVEFLVSFYNNEISEKSEIFDDQFSVERPDGSNFTLKIRSTKLEDSAMYFCASSVAGAGDGYTFGSGTRLTVV.